This T cell receptor beta chain came from a study of human T cells and chemical hapten exposure. This clonotype has just a few counts. The time point: pre-sensitization, week 0. Treatment specified: therapeutic diphenylcyclopropenone sensitization with weekly scalp DPC. TCRdb analysed the RACE reads with MiXCR anew, one entry per CDR3 protein. The table lists around 380,000 distinct CDR3 sequences, 5.5% of them singletons. The CDR3 extends over 14 amino acids. Germline CDR1 reads MNHNY; CDR2 reads SVGAGI (reference sequence). The ends lost 6 bases at V and 8 bases at J; junction bases unmatched: 12. Sequencing used whole blood, obtained in connection with sensitization to the hapten diphenylcyclopropenone (DPC). The sequence was obtained from a woman aged 18-35 years with alopecia areata. Some clones in this sample may be carry-over from other donors' samples. The rearrangement uses TRBV6-6 and TRBJ1-2, with 7 bases lining up with TRBD1. The CDR3 DNA reads as TGTGCCAGCAGCAGACAGGGCCCTACTATCGGCTACACCTTC. Translated, it gives CASSRQGPTIGYTF.